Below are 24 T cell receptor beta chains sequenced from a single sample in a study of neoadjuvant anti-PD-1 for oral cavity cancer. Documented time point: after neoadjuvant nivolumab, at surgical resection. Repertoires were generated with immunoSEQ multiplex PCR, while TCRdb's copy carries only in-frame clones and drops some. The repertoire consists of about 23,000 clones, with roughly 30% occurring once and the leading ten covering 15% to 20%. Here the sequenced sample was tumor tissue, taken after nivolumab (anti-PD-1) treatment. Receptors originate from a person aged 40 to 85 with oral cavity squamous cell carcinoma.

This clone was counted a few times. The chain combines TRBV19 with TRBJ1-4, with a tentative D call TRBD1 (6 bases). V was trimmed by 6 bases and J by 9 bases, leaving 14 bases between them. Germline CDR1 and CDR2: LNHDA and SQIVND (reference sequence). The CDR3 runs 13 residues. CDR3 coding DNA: TGTGCCAGTAGAGGGGGATTTGGGAAAAAACTGTTTTTT. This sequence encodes CASRGGFGKKLFF.

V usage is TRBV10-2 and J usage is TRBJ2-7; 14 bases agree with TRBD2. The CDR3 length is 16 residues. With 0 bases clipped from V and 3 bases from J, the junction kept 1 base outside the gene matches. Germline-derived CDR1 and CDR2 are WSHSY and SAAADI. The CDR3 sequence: CASSESGTSGSYEQYF. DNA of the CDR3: TGCGCCAGCAGTGAGTCCGGGACTAGCGGGAGCTACGAGCAGTACTTC.

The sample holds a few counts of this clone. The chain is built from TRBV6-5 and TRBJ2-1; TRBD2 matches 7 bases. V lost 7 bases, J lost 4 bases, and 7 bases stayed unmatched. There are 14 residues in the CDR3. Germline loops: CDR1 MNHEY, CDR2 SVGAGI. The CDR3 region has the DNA TGTGCCAGCAAAATTGGGGGGGGGTACAATGAGCAGTTCTTC. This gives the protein CASKIGGGYNEQFF.

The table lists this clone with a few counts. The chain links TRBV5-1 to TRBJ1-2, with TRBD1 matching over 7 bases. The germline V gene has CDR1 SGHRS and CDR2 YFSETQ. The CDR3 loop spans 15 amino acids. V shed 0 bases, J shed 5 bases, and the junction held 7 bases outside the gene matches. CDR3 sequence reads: CASSLGLGTVYGYTF. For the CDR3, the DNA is TGCGCCAGCAGCTTGGGACTCGGGACAGTTTATGGCTACACCTTC.

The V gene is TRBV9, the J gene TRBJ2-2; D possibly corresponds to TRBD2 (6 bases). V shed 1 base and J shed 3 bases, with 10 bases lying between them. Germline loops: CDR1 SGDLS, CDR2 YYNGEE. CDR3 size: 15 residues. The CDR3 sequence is CASSVIGGDTGELFF. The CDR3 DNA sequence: TGTGCCAGCAGCGTAATTGGAGGGGACACCGGGGAGCTGTTTTTT. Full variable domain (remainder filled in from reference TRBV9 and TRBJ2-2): DSGVTQTPKHLITATGQRVTLRCSPRSGDLSVYWYQQSLDQGLQFLIQYYNGEERAKGNILERFSAQQFPDLHSELNLSSLELGDSALYFCASSVIGGDTGELFFGEGSRLTVL.

The chain's CDR3 is CASSLVAGGPQETQYF. CDR3 nucleotides: TGCGCCAGCAGCTTGGTTGCGGGAGGCCCCCAAGAGACCCAGTACTTC. The J gene is TRBJ2-5, the V gene TRBV5-1; TRBD2 aligns across 8 bases. The CDR3 loop spans 16 amino acids. Germline CDR1 reads SGHRS; CDR2 reads YFSETQ. V dropped 0 bases and J dropped 1; count of bases not matched to a gene: 5.

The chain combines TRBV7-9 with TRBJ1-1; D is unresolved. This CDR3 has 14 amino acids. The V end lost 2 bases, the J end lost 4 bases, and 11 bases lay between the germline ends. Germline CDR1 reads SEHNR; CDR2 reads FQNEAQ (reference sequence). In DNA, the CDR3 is TGTGCCAGCAGCTTATTAGTGGGAGGCACTGAAGCTTTCTTT. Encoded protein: CASSLLVGGTEAFF. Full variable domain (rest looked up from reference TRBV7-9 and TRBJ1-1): DTGVSQNPRHKITKRGQNVTFRCDPISEHNRLYWYRQTLGQGPEFLTYFQNEAQLEKSRLLSDRFSAERPKGSFSTLEIQRTEQGDSAMYLCASSLLVGGTEAFFGQGTRLTVV.

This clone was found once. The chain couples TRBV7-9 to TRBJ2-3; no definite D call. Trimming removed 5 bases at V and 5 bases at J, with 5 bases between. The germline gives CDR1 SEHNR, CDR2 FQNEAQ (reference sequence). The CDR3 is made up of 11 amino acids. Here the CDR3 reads CASSPVDTQYF. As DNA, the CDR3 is TGTGCCAGCAGCCCGGTAGATACGCAGTATTTT.

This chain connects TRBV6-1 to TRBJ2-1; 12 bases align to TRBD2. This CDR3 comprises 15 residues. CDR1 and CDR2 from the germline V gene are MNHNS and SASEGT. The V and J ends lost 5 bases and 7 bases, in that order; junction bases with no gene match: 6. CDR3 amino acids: CASSPTGTSGNEQFF. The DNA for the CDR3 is TGTGCCAGCAGTCCTACCGGGACTAGCGGGAATGAGCAGTTCTTC.

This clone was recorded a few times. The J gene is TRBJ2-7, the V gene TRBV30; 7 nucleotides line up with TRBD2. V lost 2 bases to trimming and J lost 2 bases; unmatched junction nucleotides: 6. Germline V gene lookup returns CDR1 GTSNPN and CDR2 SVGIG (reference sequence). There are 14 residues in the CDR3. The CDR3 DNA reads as TGTGCCTGGAGTATTTGGGGGGGGACCTACGAGCAGTACTTC. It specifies CAWSIWGGTYEQYF. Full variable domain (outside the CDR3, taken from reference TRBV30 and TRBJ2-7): SQTIHQWPATLVQPVGSPLSLECTVEGTSNPNLYWYRQAAGRGLQLLFYSVGIGQISSEVPQNLSASRPQDRQFILSSKKLLLSDSGFYLCAWSIWGGTYEQYFGPGTRLTVT.

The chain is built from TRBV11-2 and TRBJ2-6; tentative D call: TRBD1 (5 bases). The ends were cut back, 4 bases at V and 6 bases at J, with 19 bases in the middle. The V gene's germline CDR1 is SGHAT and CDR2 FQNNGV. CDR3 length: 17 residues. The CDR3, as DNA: TGTGCCAGCAGCTCCCTCAGGGCTGCTCGGATGGCCAACGTCCTGACTTTC. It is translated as CASSSLRAARMANVLTF. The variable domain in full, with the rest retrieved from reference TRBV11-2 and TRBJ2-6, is EAGVAQSPRYKIIEKRQSVAFWCNPISGHATLYWYQQILGQGPKLLIQFQNNGVVDDSQLPKDRFSAERLKGVDSTLKIQPAKLEDSAVYLCASSSLRAARMANVLTFGAGSRLTVL.

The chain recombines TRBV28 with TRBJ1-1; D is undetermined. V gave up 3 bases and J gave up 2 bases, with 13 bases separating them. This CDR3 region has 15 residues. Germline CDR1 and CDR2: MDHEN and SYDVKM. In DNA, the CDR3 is TGTGCCAGCAGTTTCGTTGATAGGGTAAACACTGAAGCTTTCTTT. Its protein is CASSFVDRVNTEAFF.

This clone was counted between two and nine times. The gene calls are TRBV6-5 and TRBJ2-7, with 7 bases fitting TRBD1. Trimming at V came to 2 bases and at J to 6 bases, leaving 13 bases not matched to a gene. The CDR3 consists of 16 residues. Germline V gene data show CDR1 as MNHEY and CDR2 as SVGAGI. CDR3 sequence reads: CASSYGFPGRGTEQYF. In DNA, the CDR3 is TGTGCCAGCAGTTACGGTTTTCCCGGCAGGGGGACCGAGCAGTACTTC.

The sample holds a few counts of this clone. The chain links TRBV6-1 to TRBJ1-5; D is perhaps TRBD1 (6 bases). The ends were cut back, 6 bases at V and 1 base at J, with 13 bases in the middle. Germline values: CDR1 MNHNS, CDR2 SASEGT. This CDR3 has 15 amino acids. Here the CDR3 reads CASSRTALSNQPQHF. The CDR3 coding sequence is TGTGCCAGCAGCCGGACAGCCTTGAGCAATCAGCCCCAGCATTTT.

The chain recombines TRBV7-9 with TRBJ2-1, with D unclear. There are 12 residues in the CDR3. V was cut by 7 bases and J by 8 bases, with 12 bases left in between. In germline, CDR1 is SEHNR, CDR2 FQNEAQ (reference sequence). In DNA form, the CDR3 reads TGTGCCAGCATCGGCTTATACTATGAGCAGTTCTTC. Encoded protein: CASIGLYYEQFF.

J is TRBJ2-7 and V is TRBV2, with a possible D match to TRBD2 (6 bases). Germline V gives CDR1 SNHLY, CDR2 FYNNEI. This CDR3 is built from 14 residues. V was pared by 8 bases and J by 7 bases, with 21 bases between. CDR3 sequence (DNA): TGTGCCAGCTGGGAGGATCGGAGGGTGAGGGAGCAGTACTTC. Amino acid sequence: CASWEDRRVREQYF.

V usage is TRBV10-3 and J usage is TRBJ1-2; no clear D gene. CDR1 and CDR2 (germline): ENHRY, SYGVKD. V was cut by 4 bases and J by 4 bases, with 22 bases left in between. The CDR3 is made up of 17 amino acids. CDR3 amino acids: CAISAPRSFTGIYGYTF. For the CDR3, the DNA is TGTGCCATCAGTGCACCGAGGAGTTTCACTGGAATCTATGGCTACACCTTC.

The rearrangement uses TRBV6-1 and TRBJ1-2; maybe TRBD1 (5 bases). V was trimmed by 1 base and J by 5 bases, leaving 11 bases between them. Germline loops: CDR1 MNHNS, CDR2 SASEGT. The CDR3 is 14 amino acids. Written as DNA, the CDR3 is TGTGCCAGCAGTGAAGTGATAGCAGGGTATGGCTACACCTTC. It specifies CASSEVIAGYGYTF.

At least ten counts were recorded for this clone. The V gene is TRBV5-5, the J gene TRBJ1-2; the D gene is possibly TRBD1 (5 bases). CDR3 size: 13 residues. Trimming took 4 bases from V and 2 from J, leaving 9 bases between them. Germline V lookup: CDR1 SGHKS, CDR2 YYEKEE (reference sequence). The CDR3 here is CASSTSGNYGYTF. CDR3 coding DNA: TGTGCCAGCAGCACCTCAGGGAACTATGGCTACACCTTC.

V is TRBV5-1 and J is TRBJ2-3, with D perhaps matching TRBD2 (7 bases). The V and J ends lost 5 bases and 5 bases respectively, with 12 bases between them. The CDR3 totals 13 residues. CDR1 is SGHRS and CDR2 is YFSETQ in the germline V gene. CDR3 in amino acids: CASRAGQGDTQYF. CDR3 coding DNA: TGCGCCAGCAGAGCGGGACAAGGAGATACGCAGTATTTT.

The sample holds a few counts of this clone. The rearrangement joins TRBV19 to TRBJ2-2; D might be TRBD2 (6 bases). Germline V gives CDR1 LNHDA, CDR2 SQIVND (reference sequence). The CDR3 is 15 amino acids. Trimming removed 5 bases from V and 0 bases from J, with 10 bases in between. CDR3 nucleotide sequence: TGTGCCAGTAGTCCCCAGCGGGCGAACACCGGGGAGCTGTTTTTT. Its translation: CASSPQRANTGELFF.

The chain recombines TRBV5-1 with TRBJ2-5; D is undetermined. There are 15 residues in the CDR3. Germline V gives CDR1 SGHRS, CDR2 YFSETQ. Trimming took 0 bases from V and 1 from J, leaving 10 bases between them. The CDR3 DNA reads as TGCGCCAGCAGCTTGGACCCGGGCGCCCAAGAGACCCAGTACTTC. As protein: CASSLDPGAQETQYF.

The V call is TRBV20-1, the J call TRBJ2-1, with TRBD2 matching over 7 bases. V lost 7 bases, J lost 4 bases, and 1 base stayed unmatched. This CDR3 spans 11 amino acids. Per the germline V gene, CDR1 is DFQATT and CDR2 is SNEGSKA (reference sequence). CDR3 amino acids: CSGAGYNEQFF. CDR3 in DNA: TGCAGTGGAGCGGGATACAATGAGCAGTTCTTC.

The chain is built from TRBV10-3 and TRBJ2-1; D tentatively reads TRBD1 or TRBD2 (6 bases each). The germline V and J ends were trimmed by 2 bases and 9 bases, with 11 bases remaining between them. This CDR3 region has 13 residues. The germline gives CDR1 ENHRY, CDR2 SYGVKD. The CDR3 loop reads CAISEKEGGEQFF. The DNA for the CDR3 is TGTGCCATCAGTGAGAAGGAGGGGGGTGAGCAGTTCTTC.